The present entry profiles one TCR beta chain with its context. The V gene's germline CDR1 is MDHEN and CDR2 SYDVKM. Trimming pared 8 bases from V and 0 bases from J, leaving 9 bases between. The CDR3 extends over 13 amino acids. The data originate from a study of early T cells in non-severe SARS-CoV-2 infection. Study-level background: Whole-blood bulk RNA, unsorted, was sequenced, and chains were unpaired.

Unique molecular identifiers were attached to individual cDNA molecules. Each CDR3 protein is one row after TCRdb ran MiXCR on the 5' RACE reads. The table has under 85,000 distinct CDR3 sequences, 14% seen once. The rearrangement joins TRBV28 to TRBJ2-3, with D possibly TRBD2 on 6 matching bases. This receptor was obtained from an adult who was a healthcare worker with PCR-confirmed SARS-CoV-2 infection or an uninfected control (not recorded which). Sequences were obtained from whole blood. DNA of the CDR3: TGTGCCAGCGTCGGGGGTAGCACAGATACGCAGTATTTT. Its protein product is CASVGGSTDTQYF. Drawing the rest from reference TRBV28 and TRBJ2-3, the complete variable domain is DVKVTQSSRYLVKRTGEKVFLECVQDMDHENMFWYRQDPGLGLRLIYFSYDVKMKEKGDIPEGYSVSREKKERFSLILESASTNQTSMYLCASVGGSTDTQYFGPGTRLTVL.